Following are 14 T cell receptor beta chains from one sample sequenced in a study of cytomegalovirus exposure and HLA in healthy donors. It was with 60 Vbeta and 13 Jbeta primers that the PCR ran. Produced via immunoSEQ multiplex PCR; TCRdb's table is partial and in-frame only. The profile covers about 180,000 clones, with about 82% appearing a single time and less than 2% taken by the ten largest. The material sequenced was PBMCs. Source of these receptors: a woman between 25 and 40 years old in good health and CMV-seronegative.

The gene calls are TRBV30 and TRBJ2-7; a possible D gene is TRBD1 (6 bases). V was cut by 5 bases and J by 1 base, with 15 bases left in between. This CDR3 has 14 residues. Germline V gene data show CDR1 as GTSNPN and CDR2 as SVGIG (reference sequence). Here the CDR3 reads CAWGGQEASYEQYF. DNA of the CDR3: TGTGCCTGGGGGGGCCAGGAGGCGTCCTACGAGCAGTACTTC.

The rearrangement uses TRBV18 and TRBJ1-1, with D tentatively TRBD1 (5 bases). Germline V gene lookup returns CDR1 KGHSH and CDR2 LQKENI. The CDR3 spans 14 residues. With 2 bases removed from V and 0 bases from J, the gap between germline ends came to 7 bases. The chain's CDR3 is CASSPVGVNTEAFF. The CDR3 DNA reads as TGTGCCAGCTCACCAGTAGGGGTGAACACTGAAGCTTTCTTT. The full variable domain, with the rest looked up from reference TRBV18 and TRBJ1-1, is NAGVMQNPRHLVRRRGQEARLRCSPMKGHSHVYWYRQLPEEGLKFMVYLQKENIIDESGMPKERFSAEFPKEGPSILRIQQVVRGDSAAYFCASSPVGVNTEAFFGQGTRLTVV.

The gene calls are TRBV9 and TRBJ1-1; no firm D call. V shed 4 bases and J shed 1 base, with 11 bases lying between them. The CDR3 runs 14 residues. Germline V gene data show CDR1 as SGDLS and CDR2 as YYNGEE. This chain's CDR3 is CASSTSGRNTEAFF. DNA for the CDR3: TGTGCCAGCAGCACCAGCGGACGGAACACTGAAGCTTTCTTT.

The V and J genes are TRBV5-1 and TRBJ2-1; 7 bases agree with TRBD2. CDR3 length: 16 residues. Trimming took 5 bases from V and 7 from J; bases not matched to a gene: 15. Germline V lookup: CDR1 SGHRS, CDR2 YFSETQ. The CDR3 DNA follows: TGCGCCAGCAGTTCTATACCTCCTGGGGGGGGGAATGAGCAGTTCTTC. Its translation: CASSSIPPGGGNEQFF.

The chain joins TRBV27 to TRBJ2-7; possibly TRBD2 for D (5 bases). V lost 6 bases and J 0 bases, leaving 12 bases between the germline ends. The CDR3 covers 14 residues. CDR1 is MNHEY and CDR2 is SMNVEV in the germline V gene (reference sequence). The DNA of the CDR3 is TGTGCCAGCAGGCCTAGTGAGGGCTCCTACGAGCAGTACTTC. It translates to CASRPSEGSYEQYF.

The chain combines TRBV10-2 with TRBJ2-1, with 7 bases matching TRBD2. V shed 10 bases and J 6 bases; nucleotides not matched to a gene: 12. The germline gives CDR1 WSHSY, CDR2 SAAADI. This CDR3 is 14 amino acids long. The CDR3 protein is CAIERGTHRNEQFF. In DNA, the CDR3 is TGCGCCATCGAGCGGGGAACCCACCGCAATGAGCAGTTCTTC.

This clone was seen only once. The J gene is TRBJ2-7, the V gene TRBV2; D is ambiguous. Germline V gene lookup returns CDR1 SNHLY and CDR2 FYNNEI. This CDR3 is 15 amino acids long. V lost 4 bases, J lost 0 bases, and 13 bases lay in between. CDR3 sequence reads: CASSGITEISYEQYF. The CDR3 DNA reads TGTGCCAGCAGTGGGATCACAGAGATCTCCTACGAGCAGTACTTC.

The rearrangement uses TRBV7-2 and TRBJ1-5; TRBD1 matches at 7 bases. The germline CDR1 and CDR2 sequences are SGHTA and FQGNSA. The CDR3 is made up of 14 amino acids. Trimming took 4 bases from V and 4 from J; bases not matched to a gene: 4. The CDR3 protein is CASSWDSWNQPQHF. The DNA for the CDR3 is TGTGCCAGCAGCTGGGACAGTTGGAATCAGCCCCAGCATTTT.

The V call is TRBV9, the J call TRBJ1-4; D is possibly TRBD1 (5 bases). V dropped 6 bases and J dropped 2 bases, with 11 bases sitting between them. Germline V CDR1 and CDR2: SGDLS, YYNGEE. The CDR3 runs to 14 residues. The CDR3 is CASNMEGTNEKLFF. The DNA of the CDR3 is TGTGCCAGCAACATGGAGGGGACTAATGAAAAACTGTTTTTT. The variable domain in full, with the rest retrieved from reference TRBV9 and TRBJ1-4, is DSGVTQTPKHLITATGQRVTLRCSPRSGDLSVYWYQQSLDQGLQFLIQYYNGEERAKGNILERFSAQQFPDLHSELNLSSLELGDSALYFCASNMEGTNEKLFFGSGTQLSVL.

The chain has TRBV19 and TRBJ1-5; 7 bases agree with TRBD1. This CDR3 is 16 amino acids long. The V and J ends lost 5 bases and 0 bases, in that order; junction bases with no gene match: 7. Germline values: CDR1 LNHDA, CDR2 SQIVND (reference sequence). This CDR3 reads CASSQRDSLSNQPQHF. For the CDR3, the DNA is TGTGCCAGTAGTCAAAGGGACAGCCTTAGCAATCAGCCCCAGCATTTT. Full variable domain (remainder filled in from reference TRBV19 and TRBJ1-5): DGGITQSPKYLFRKEGQNVTLSCEQNLNHDAMYWYRQDPGQGLRLIYYSQIVNDFQKGDIAEGYSVSREKKESFPLTVTSAQKNPTAFYLCASSQRDSLSNQPQHFGDGTRLSIL.

The gene calls are TRBV19 and TRBJ1-1; perhaps TRBD1 as D (6 bases). The germline CDR1 and CDR2 sequences are LNHDA and SQIVND (reference sequence). The V end lost 9 bases, the J end lost 5 bases, and 7 bases lay between the germline ends. CDR3 length equals 10 residues. CDR3 loop: CASGQTEAFF. Written as DNA, the CDR3 is TGTGCCAGCGGACAGACTGAAGCTTTCTTT.

V gene TRBV10-3 combines with J gene TRBJ1-1, with TRBD1 as a possible D gene (5 bases). CDR3 size: 14 residues. V was shortened by 4 bases and J by 1 base, with 10 bases between the two germline ends. Germline values: CDR1 ENHRY, CDR2 SYGVKD. This CDR3 is CAISGNTGNTEAFF. The CDR3 DNA reads as TGTGCCATCAGTGGCAATACAGGGAACACTGAAGCTTTCTTT.

The V call is TRBV6-4, the J call TRBJ2-2; 7 positions match TRBD2. CDR3 length: 15 amino acids. The V gene end was trimmed by 8 bases and the J gene end by 1 base; junction bases not matched to a gene: 7. The germline V gene encodes CDR1 MRHNA and CDR2 SNTAGT. The DNA of the CDR3 is TGTGCCAGCGGGGGGGAAGCCGGGAACACCGGGGAGCTGTTTTTT. Amino acids: CASGGEAGNTGELFF.

The rearrangement uses TRBV30 and TRBJ2-7; D unclear. The CDR3 sequence is 11 residues long. The germline V gene encodes CDR1 GTSNPN and CDR2 SVGIG (reference sequence). V lost 5 bases and J lost 4, with 9 bases in between. The CDR3 loop is CAWHAMYEQYF. The CDR3 region has the DNA TGTGCCTGGCACGCTATGTACGAGCAGTACTTC. Full variable domain (outside the CDR3, taken from reference TRBV30 and TRBJ2-7): SQTIHQWPATLVQPVGSPLSLECTVEGTSNPNLYWYRQAAGRGLQLLFYSVGIGQISSEVPQNLSASRPQDRQFILSSKKLLLSDSGFYLCAWHAMYEQYFGPGTRLTVT.